The 16 T cell receptor beta chains listed next were all sequenced from one sample in a study of spatial heterogeneity in lung cancer (dated by TCRdb to about 2019). Interpreted using the paper, the time point label stands for: sample taken at primary tumor resection. For TCR sequencing, whole RNA was extracted from tumor and nontumor lung tissue, or from cryopreserved PBMC samples, and no cell sorting was done. The library was produced with 5' RACE. The run used a NextSeq 500. Through fastp at Q25 and MiXCR, TCRdb rebuilt clones from the public reads, retaining in-frame beta chains. Rows are unified per CDR3 protein, each entry keeping the most common DNA and genes. The sample profile shows about 17,000 distinct CDR3 sequences; roughly a fifth of them were found once. The top ten clonotypes cover roughly a fifth of the sample. The sequenced sample was PBMCs, obtained at surgery. The receptors come from a female donor with early-stage non-small cell lung cancer.

This clonotype qualifies as medium-sized. This chain connects TRBV25-1 to TRBJ2-6; 7 bases fit TRBD1. Trimming at V came to 4 bases and at J to 0 bases, leaving 6 bases not matched to a gene. The CDR3 covers 17 residues. CDR1 and CDR2 from the germline V gene are MGHDK and SYGVNS. CDR3 loop: CASSGGQWSSGANVLTF. CDR3 sequence (DNA): TGTGCCAGCAGTGGGGGACAGTGGAGCTCTGGGGCCAACGTCCTGACTTTC.

This clonotype was recorded only once. The chain joins TRBV5-1 to TRBJ2-7; D is perhaps TRBD1 (6 bases). This CDR3 has 12 amino acids. Trimming took 1 base from V and 4 from J, leaving 6 bases between them. Germline loops: CDR1 SGHRS, CDR2 YFSETQ. CDR3 sequence reads: CASSLTGYEQYF. The DNA for the CDR3 is TGCGCCAGCAGCTTGACAGGGTACGAGCAGTACTTC.

The table lists this clonotype with many counts. The chain has TRBV27 and TRBJ2-1, with 10 bases lining up with TRBD1. Per germline, CDR1 MNHEY and CDR2 SMNVEV (reference sequence). This CDR3 is 14 amino acids long. After removal of 6 bases from V and 7 bases from J, the junction contained 6 bases not matched to a gene. The CDR3 nucleotides read TGTGCCAGCAGGGGACAGGGGATTTGGAATGAGCAGTTCTTC. It codes for CASRGQGIWNEQFF.

This chain joins TRBV19 and TRBJ2-7, with 10 bases identical to TRBD2. From germline, CDR1 is LNHDA and CDR2 SQIVND (reference sequence). This CDR3 contains 15 residues. Trimming at V came to 6 bases and at J to 7 bases, leaving 12 bases not matched to a gene. The CDR3 DNA reads as TGTGCCAGTAGGACGGGTGCTAGCGGGAGTTCGGAGCAGTACTTC. Its protein product is CASRTGASGSSEQYF.

This chain's CDR3 is CASSPQGHDTQYF. The CDR3 coding sequence is TGTGCCAGCAGCCCCCAGGGGCACGATACGCAGTATTTT. This chain joins TRBV7-2 and TRBJ2-3; maybe TRBD1 (6 bases). V gave up 5 bases and J gave up 6 bases, with 12 bases separating them. Germline V gene sequence: CDR1 SGHTA, CDR2 FQGNSA. This CDR3 comprises 13 residues.

This clonotype was recorded at least ten times. The chain carries TRBV5-4 and TRBJ2-3; D unresolved. The CDR3 sequence is 14 residues long. The germline CDR1 and CDR2 sequences are SGHNT and YYREEE (reference sequence). Trimming shortened V by 0 bases and J by 2 bases, and 7 bases separated the two germline ends. CDR3 loop: CASSLVDVTDTQYF. The CDR3, as DNA: TGTGCCAGCAGCTTGGTTGACGTCACAGATACGCAGTATTTT.

This clonotype was seen ten or more times. The V and J genes are TRBV28 and TRBJ2-1; no definite D call. Trimming took 4 bases from V and 7 from J, leaving 5 bases between them. The CDR3 runs 11 residues. CDR1 and CDR2 (germline): MDHEN, SYDVKM. Here the CDR3 reads CASSSRNEQFF. The CDR3, as DNA: TGTGCCAGCAGTTCTAGGAATGAGCAGTTCTTC.

This clonotype was detected many times. The rearrangement uses TRBV6-1 and TRBJ2-3; 10 positions agree with TRBD2. The germline V gene encodes CDR1 MNHNS and CDR2 SASEGT. The CDR3 length is 16 residues. The V and J ends lost 5 bases and 5 bases, in that order; junction bases with no gene match: 10. Here the CDR3 reads CASSRSSGSVGDTQYF. DNA of the CDR3: TGTGCCAGCAGTAGGTCTAGCGGGAGTGTTGGAGATACGCAGTATTTT.

At least ten counts were recorded for this clonotype. This CDR3 reads CASSYGGGQGHYGDTQYF. Here the CDR3 DNA reads TGTGCCAGCAGTTACGGTGGCGGACAGGGGCACTACGGAGATACGCAGTATTTT. The chain couples TRBV6-5 to TRBJ2-3, with 9 nucleotides matching TRBD1. V gave up 2 bases and J gave up 5 bases; unmatched junction bases: 14. The germline V gene has CDR1 MNHEY and CDR2 SVGAGI. This CDR3 spans 18 amino acids.

This clonotype was picked up many times. The J gene is TRBJ2-5, the V gene TRBV20-1; unclear D gene. This CDR3 is 12 amino acids long. Looked up from germline, CDR1 is DFQATT and CDR2 is SNEGSKA (reference sequence). V was shortened by 6 bases and J by 4 bases, with 12 bases between the two germline ends. As DNA, the CDR3 is TGCAGTGCCGAGAATCCAGCAGAGACCCAGTACTTC. Encoded protein: CSAENPAETQYF.

The rearrangement links TRBV7-2 to TRBJ1-6; D might be TRBD1 (6 bases). This CDR3 contains 14 residues. The V gene lost 4 bases and the J gene lost 7 bases, with 11 bases spanning the gap. From germline, CDR1 is SGHTA and CDR2 FQGNSA. This chain's CDR3 is CASSYRELNSPLHF. The CDR3 coding sequence is TGTGCCAGCAGCTACAGGGAGCTGAATTCACCCCTCCACTTT.

This chain uses TRBV3-1 with TRBJ2-5; TRBD2 might be the D (6 bases). The CDR3 loop spans 14 amino acids. Trimming took off 2 bases at V and 6 bases at J, with 13 bases between the two ends. Germline V CDR1 and CDR2: LGHDT, YNNKEL (reference sequence). For the CDR3, the DNA is TGTGCCAGCAGCCAACCGGCGGGCGGGAAGACCCAGTACTTC. It codes for CASSQPAGGKTQYF.

In DNA form, the CDR3 reads TGTGCCAGCAGCCACCCGGGACAGGGGCTGCAGTACGTC. This translates into CASSHPGQGLQYV. The chain carries TRBV13 and TRBJ2-7; the match to TRBD1 covers 10 bases. CDR3 size: 13 residues. V lost 5 bases and J lost 9; bases outside the gene matches: 7. Germline loops: CDR1 PRHDT, CDR2 FYEKMQ (reference sequence).

There are many counts of this clonotype. This sequence joins TRBV29-1 and TRBJ2-3; no firm D call. The CDR3 has 13 residues. V dropped 4 bases and J dropped 2 bases, with 10 bases sitting between them. Germline V gene data show CDR1 as SQVTM and CDR2 as ANQGSEA. The CDR3: CSVAGGTTDTQYF. DNA of the CDR3: TGCAGCGTTGCGGGCGGAACCACAGATACGCAGTATTTT.

Judged by abundance, this clonotype is medium-sized. The CDR3 region is CSARGGIFGEQYF. The CDR3 DNA reads TGCAGTGCTAGGGGCGGGATTTTTGGCGAGCAGTACTTC. V and J are TRBV20-1 and TRBJ2-7, with D tentatively TRBD2 (6 bases). This CDR3 spans 13 amino acids. Trimming left V 3 bases short and J 6 bases short, with 15 bases between. The germline CDR1 and CDR2 sequences are DFQATT and SNEGSKA (reference sequence).

The J gene is TRBJ2-7, the V gene TRBV20-1; D call uncertain. CDR3 size: 15 residues. V lost 4 bases and J 2 bases, leaving 18 bases between the germline ends. The germline gives CDR1 DFQATT, CDR2 SNEGSKA (reference sequence). DNA for the CDR3: TGCAGTGCTACAATAAATAGAAGAACCGCCTACGAGCAGTACTTC. It yields the protein CSATINRRTAYEQYF.